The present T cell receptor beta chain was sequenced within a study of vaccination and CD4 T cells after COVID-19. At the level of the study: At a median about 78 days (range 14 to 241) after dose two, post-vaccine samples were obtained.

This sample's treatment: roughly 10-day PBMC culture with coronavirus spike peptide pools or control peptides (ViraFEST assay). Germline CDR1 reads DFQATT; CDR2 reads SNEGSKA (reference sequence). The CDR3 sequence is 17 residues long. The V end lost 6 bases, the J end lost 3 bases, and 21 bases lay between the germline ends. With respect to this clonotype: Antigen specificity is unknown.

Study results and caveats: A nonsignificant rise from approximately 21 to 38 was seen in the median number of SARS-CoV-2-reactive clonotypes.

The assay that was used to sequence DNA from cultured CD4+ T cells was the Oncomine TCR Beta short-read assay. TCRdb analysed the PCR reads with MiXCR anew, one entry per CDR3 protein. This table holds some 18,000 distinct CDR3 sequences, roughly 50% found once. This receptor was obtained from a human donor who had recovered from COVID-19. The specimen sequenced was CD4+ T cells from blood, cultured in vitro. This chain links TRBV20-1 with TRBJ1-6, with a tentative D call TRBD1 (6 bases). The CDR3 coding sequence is TGCAGTGCCCGGCAAGGTCAGGGGAGTTTCTATAATTCACCCCTCCACTTT. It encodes CSARQGQGSFYNSPLHF.